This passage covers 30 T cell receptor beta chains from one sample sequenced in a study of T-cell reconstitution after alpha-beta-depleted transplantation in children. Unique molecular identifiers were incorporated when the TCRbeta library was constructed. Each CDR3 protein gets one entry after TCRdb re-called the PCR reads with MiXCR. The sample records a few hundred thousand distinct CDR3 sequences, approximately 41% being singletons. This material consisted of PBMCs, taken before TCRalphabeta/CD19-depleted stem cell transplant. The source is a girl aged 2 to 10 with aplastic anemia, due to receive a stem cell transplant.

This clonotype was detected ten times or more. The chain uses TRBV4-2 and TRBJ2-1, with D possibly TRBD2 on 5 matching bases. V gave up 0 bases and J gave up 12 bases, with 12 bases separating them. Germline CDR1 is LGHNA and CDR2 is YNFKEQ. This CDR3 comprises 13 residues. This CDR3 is CASSQDGLRGQFF. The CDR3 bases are TGTGCCAGCAGCCAAGATGGCCTCCGGGGGCAGTTCTTC.

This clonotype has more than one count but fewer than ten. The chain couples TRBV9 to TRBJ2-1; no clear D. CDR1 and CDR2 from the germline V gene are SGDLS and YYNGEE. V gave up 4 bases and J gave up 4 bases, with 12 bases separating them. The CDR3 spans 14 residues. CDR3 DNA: TGTGCCAGCAGCCCAGACTGGCAATACAATGAGCAGTTCTTC. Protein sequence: CASSPDWQYNEQFF. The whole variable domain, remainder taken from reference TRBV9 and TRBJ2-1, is DSGVTQTPKHLITATGQRVTLRCSPRSGDLSVYWYQQSLDQGLQFLIQYYNGEERAKGNILERFSAQQFPDLHSELNLSSLELGDSALYFCASSPDWQYNEQFFGPGTRLTVL.

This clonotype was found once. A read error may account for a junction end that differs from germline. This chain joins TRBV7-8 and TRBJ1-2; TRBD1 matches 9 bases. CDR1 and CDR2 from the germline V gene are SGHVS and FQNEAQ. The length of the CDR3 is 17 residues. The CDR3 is CAGSPGTGTLTNYGYTF. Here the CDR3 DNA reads TGTGCCGGCAGCCCCGGGACAGGGACGCTGACTAACTATGGCTACACCTTC.

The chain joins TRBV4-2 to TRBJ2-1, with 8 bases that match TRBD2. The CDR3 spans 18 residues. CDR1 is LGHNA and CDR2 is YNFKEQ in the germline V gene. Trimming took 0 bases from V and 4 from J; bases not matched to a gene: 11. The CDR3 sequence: CASSQDPLGREAYNEQFF. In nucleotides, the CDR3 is TGTGCCAGCAGCCAAGACCCTCTAGGGCGGGAGGCTTACAATGAGCAGTTCTTC.

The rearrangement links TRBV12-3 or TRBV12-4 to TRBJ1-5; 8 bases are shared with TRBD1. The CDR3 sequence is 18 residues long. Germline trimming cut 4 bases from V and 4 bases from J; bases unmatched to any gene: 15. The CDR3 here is CASSSPAGGRGPNQPQHF. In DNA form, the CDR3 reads TGTGCCAGCAGTTCCCCGGCGGGGGGCAGGGGGCCAAATCAGCCCCAGCATTTT.

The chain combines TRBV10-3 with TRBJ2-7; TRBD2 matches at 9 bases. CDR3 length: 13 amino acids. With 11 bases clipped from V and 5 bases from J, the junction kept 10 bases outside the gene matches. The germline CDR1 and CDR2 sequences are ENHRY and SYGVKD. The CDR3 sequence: CALANGTSNEQYF. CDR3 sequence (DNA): TGTGCCCTTGCGAACGGGACTAGCAACGAGCAGTACTTC.

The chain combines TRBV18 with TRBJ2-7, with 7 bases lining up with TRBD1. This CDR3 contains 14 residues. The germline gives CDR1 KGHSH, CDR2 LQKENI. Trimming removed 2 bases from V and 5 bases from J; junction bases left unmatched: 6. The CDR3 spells CASSPSRQGDEQYF. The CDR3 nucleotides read TGTGCCAGCTCACCATCTCGACAGGGAGACGAGCAGTACTTC.

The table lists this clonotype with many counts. DNA for the CDR3: TGTGCCAGCAGCCGGGGATATGGCTACACCTTC. It specifies CASSRGYGYTF. J is TRBJ1-2 and V is TRBV3-1; D ambiguous. The germline V and J ends were trimmed by 4 bases and 5 bases, with 5 bases remaining between them. Per germline, CDR1 LGHDT and CDR2 YNNKEL (reference sequence). This CDR3 has 11 residues.

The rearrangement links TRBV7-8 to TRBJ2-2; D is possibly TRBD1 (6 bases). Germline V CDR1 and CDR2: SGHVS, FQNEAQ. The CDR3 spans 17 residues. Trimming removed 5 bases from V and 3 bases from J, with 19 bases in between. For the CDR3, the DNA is TGTGCCAGCAGCCCTACTGGGGGCCCGCTCGACACCGGGGAGCTGTTTTTT. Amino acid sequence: CASSPTGGPLDTGELFF. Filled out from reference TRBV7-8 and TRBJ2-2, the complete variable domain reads GAGVSQSPRYKVAKRGQDVALRCDPISGHVSLFWYQQALGQGPEFLTYFQNEAQLDKSGLPSDRFFAERPEGSVSTLKIQRTQQEDSAVYLCASSPTGGPLDTGELFFGEGSRLTVL.

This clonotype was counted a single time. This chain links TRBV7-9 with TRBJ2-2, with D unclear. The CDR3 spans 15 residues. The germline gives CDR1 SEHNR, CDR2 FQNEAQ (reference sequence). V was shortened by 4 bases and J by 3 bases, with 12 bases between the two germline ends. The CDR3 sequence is CASSSPNTDTGELFF. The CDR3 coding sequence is TGTGCCAGCAGCTCCCCGAACACCGACACCGGGGAGCTGTTTTTT.

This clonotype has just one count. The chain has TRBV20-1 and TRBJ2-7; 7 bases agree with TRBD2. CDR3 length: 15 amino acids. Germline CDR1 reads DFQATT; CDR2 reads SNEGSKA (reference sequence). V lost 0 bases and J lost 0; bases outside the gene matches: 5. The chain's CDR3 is CSARDWQRGSYEQYF. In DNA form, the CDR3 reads TGCAGTGCTAGAGATTGGCAGCGGGGCTCCTACGAGCAGTACTTC.

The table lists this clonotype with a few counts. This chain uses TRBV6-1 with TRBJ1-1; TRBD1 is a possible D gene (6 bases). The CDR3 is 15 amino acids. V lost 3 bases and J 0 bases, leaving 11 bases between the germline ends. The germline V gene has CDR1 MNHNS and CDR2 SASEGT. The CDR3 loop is CASSDRTAMNTEAFF. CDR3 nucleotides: TGTGCCAGCAGTGACCGGACAGCCATGAACACTGAAGCTTTCTTT.

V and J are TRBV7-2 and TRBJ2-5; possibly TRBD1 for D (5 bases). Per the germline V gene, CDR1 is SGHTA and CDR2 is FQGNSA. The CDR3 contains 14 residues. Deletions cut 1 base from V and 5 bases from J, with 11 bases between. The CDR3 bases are TGTGCCAGCAGCTTAGAGAAGGGGATCGAGACCCAGTACTTC. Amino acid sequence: CASSLEKGIETQYF.

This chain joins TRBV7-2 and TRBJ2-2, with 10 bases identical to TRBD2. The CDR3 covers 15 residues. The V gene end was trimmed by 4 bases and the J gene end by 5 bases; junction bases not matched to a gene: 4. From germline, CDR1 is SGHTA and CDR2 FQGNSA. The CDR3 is CASSSSGRGTGELFF. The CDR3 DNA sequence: TGTGCCAGCAGCTCGAGCGGGAGGGGTACCGGGGAGCTGTTTTTT.

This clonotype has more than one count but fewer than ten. CDR3 in amino acids: CSARTGRGVLNTEAFF. The CDR3 nucleotides are TGCAGTGCTAGAACAGGGAGAGGGGTCTTGAACACTGAAGCTTTCTTT. The chain uses TRBV20-1 and TRBJ1-1; TRBD1 is a possible D gene (6 bases). The germline CDR1 and CDR2 sequences are DFQATT and SNEGSKA (reference sequence). The CDR3 is made up of 16 amino acids. V gave up 2 bases and J gave up 0 bases, with 16 bases separating them.

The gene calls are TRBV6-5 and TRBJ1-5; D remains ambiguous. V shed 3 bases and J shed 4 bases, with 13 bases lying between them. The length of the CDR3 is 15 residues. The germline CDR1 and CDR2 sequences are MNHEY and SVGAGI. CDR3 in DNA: TGTGCCAGCAGTTATTCCAGTTCGCTTAATCAGCCCCAGCATTTT. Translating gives CASSYSSSLNQPQHF.

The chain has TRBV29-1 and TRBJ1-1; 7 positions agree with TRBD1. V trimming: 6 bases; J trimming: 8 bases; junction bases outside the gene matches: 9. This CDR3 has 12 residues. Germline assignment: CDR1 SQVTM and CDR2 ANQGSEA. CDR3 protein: CSVDKQGSEAFF. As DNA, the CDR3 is TGCAGCGTGGATAAACAGGGGTCGGAAGCTTTCTTT.

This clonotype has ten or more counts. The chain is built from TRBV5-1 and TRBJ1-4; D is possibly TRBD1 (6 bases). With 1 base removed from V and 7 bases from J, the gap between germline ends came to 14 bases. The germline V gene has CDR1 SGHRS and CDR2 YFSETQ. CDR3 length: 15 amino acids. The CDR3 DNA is TGCGCCAGCAGCTTGTTTCAGGGGACGACTGAAAAACTGTTTTTT. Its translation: CASSLFQGTTEKLFF.

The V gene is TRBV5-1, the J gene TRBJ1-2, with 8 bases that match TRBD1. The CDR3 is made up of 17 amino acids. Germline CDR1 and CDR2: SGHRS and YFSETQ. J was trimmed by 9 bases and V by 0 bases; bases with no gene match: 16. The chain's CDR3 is CASSLEGPGGSALRYTF. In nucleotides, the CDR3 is TGCGCCAGCAGCTTGGAAGGGCCAGGGGGCTCGGCTCTGCGCTACACCTTC. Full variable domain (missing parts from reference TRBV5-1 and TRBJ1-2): KAGVTQTPRYLIKTRGQQVTLSCSPISGHRSVSWYQQTPGQGLQFLFEYFSETQRNKGNFPGRFSGRQFSNSRSEMNVSTLELGDSALYLCASSLEGPGGSALRYTFGSGTRLTVV.

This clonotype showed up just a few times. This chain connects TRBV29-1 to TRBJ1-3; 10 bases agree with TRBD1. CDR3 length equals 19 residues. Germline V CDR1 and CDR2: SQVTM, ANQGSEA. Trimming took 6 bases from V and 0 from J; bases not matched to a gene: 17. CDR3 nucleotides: TGCAGCGTCCGCGGGGGTCCGGGACAGGGGATAGTCTCTGGAAACACCATATATTTT. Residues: CSVRGGPGQGIVSGNTIYF.

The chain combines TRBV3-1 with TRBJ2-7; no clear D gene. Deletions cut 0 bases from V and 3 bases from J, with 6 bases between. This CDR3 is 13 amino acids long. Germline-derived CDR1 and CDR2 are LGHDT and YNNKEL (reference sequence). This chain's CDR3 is CASSQDDYYEQYF. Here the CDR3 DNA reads TGTGCCAGCAGCCAAGACGATTACTACGAGCAGTACTTC.

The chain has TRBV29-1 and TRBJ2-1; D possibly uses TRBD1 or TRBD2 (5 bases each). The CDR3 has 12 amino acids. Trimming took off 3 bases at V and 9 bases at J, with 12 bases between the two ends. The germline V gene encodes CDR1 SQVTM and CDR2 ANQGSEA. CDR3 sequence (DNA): TGCAGCGTTGACGGGGAGAGGGGTGAGCAGTTCTTC. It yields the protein CSVDGERGEQFF.

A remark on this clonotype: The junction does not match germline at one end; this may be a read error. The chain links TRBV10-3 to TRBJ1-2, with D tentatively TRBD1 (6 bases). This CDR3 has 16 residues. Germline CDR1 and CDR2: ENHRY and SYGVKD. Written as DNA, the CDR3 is TGTGCCATCAGTAACCCCGGACAGAGCGAGGGCTATGGCTGCACCTTC. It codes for CAISNPGQSEGYGCTF.

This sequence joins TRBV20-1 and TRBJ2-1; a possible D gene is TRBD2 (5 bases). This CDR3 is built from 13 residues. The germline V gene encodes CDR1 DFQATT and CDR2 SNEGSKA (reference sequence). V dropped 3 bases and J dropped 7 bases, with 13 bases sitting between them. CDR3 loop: CSASRDSRNEQFF. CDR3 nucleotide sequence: TGCAGTGCTAGCCGGGATTCAAGGAATGAGCAGTTCTTC.

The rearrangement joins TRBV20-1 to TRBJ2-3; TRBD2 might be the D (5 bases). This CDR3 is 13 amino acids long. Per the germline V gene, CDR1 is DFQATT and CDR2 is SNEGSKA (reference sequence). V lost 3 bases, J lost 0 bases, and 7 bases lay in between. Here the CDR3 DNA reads TGCAGTGCTAGCCGGACTAGCACAGATACGCAGTATTTT. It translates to CSASRTSTDTQYF.

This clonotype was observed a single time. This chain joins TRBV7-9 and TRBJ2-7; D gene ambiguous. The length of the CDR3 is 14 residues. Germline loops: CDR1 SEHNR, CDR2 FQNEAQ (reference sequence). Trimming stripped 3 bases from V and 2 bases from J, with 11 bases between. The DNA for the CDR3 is TGTGCCAGCAGCTTCGAGGAGACCCCCTACGAGCAGTACTTC. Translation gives CASSFEETPYEQYF.

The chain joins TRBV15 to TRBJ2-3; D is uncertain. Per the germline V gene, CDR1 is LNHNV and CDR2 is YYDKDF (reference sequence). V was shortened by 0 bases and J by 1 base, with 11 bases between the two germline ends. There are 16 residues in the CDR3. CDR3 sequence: CATSRDRVGGTDTQYF. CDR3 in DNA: TGTGCCACCAGCAGAGATCGAGTCGGAGGCACAGATACGCAGTATTTT.

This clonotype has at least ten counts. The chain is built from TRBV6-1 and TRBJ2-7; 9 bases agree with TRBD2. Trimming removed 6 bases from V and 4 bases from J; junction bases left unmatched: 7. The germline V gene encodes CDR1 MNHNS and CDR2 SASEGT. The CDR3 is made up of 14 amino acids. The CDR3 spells CASSPQGLAYEQYF. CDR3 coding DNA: TGTGCCAGCAGCCCACAGGGACTAGCTTACGAGCAGTACTTC.

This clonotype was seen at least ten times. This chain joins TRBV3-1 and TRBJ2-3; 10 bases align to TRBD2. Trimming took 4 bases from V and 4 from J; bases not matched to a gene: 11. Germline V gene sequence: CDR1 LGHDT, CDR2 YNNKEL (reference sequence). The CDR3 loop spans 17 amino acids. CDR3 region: CASSPGLAGVNPDTQYF. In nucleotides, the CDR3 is TGTGCCAGCAGCCCCGGGCTAGCGGGAGTTAACCCAGATACGCAGTATTTT.

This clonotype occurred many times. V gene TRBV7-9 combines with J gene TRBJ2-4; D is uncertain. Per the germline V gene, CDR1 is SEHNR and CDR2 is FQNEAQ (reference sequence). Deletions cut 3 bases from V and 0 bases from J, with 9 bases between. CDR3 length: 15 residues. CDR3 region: CASSFSETAKNIQYF. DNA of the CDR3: TGTGCCAGCAGCTTTTCCGAGACAGCCAAAAACATTCAGTACTTC.